The clone carrying this T cell receptor beta chain has only a few counts. Its antigen is still unknown. Sequencing was performed with immunoSEQ multiplex PCR; in TCRdb, only in-frame clones are kept and a portion is missing. Among 20,000 to 30,000 clones listed, 55% to 75% were seen once. This sample is drawn from a study of vaccination effects on CD4 cells after COVID-19. Study conclusions and caveats: Marked contraction was observed in infection-induced and vaccine-induced clones late after vaccination.

Peptide-pool stimulation followed by sequencing identified expanded antigen-specific CD4+ clonotypes in the ViraFEST assay. Isolation of CD4+ T cells took place after nine to ten days of culture. Vaccine recipients had no previous SARS-CoV-2 infection; their nucleocapsid antibodies were negative. The germline V and J ends were trimmed by 6 bases and 4 bases, with 9 bases remaining between them. The CDR3 covers 12 residues. CDR1 is MNHEY, CDR2 SVGAGI, per germline. The rearrangement uses TRBV6-5 and TRBJ1-2, with D hard to call. This TCR came from a human donor who received a COVID-19 vaccine. Sequences were derived from CD4+ T cells from PBMCs cultured with HCoV-OC43 spike peptides, sampled before COVID-19 vaccination. Subset specified: HCoV-OC43 spike overlapping peptide pool stimulation. CDR3 sequence: CASSNDGYGYTF. In nucleotides, the CDR3 is TGTGCCAGCAGCAATGACGGCTATGGCTACACCTTC.